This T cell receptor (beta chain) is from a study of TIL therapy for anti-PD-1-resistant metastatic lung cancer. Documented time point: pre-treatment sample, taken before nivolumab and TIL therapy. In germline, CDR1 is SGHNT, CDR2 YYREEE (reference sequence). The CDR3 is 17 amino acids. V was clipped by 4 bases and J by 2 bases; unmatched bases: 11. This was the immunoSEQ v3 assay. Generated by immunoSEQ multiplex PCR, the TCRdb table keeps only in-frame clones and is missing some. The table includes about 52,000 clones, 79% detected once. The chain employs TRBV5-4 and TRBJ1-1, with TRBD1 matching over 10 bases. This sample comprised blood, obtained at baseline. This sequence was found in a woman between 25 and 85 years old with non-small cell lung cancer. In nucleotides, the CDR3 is TGTGCCAGCAGCGCACCCGGACAGGGGGGTTTCAACACTGAAGCTTTCTTT. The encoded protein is CASSAPGQGGFNTEAFF.